A single sample gave rise to the 12 T cell receptor beta chains below, sequenced in a study of neurological immune-mediated disorders. MiXCR, run by TCRdb on the 5' RACE reads, gives a single entry per CDR3 protein. Of tens of thousands of distinct CDR3 sequences in the sample, around 6.8% were seen once. Specimen: PBMCs. The receptors here all came from a woman aged 40 to 55 in good health.

With regard to this clonotype: Compared with germline, one end of the junction differs, possibly owing to a read error. The chain uses TRBV14 and TRBJ2-5; a possible D gene is TRBD2 (6 bases). The CDR3 consists of 14 residues. CDR1 and CDR2 from the germline V gene are SGHDN and FVKESK. CDR3 coding DNA: TGTGTCAGCAGCCTCGTCTTAGGAGGGGAGACCCAGTACTTC. This codes for CVSSLVLGGETQYF.

This clonotype appeared many times. The chain is built from TRBV5-6 and TRBJ2-7, with D unclear. Germline assignment: CDR1 SGHDT and CDR2 YYEEEE. V lost 2 bases and J lost 0, with 12 bases in between. This CDR3 region has 15 residues. CDR3 amino acids: CASSLQPARSYEQYV. As DNA, the CDR3 is TGTGCCAGCAGCTTACAGCCTGCCCGCTCCTACGAGCAGTACGTC.

This clonotype was observed at least ten times. This chain links TRBV20-1 with TRBJ1-1; 12 bases map to TRBD1. The CDR3 extends over 13 amino acids. Looked up from germline, CDR1 is DFQATT and CDR2 is SNEGSKA (reference sequence). V lost 5 bases, J lost 6 bases, and 4 bases stayed unmatched. CDR3 residues: CSASGTGGSEAFF. The CDR3, as DNA: TGCAGTGCTTCCGGGACAGGGGGCTCTGAAGCTTTCTTT.

The table lists this clonotype with many counts. This chain connects TRBV7-9 to TRBJ2-7, with 7 nucleotides matching TRBD2. CDR1 and CDR2 from the germline V gene are SEHNR and FQNEAQ (reference sequence). This CDR3 has 16 amino acids. With V trimmed by 3 bases and J by 0 bases, 8 bases remained unmatched. This chain's CDR3 is CASSLSKAGSSYEQYV. For the CDR3, the DNA is TGTGCCAGCAGCTTGTCTAAAGCGGGGAGCTCCTACGAGCAGTACGTC.

This clonotype has at least ten counts. This chain connects TRBV10-3 to TRBJ1-2; 10 bases align to TRBD1. The V and J ends lost 6 bases and 8 bases, in that order; junction bases with no gene match: 9. The CDR3 runs 14 residues. Germline values: CDR1 ENHRY, CDR2 SYGVKD. In DNA form, the CDR3 reads TGTGCCATCAGGCTGGACAGGGGGTCCAACGGCTACACCTTC. It is translated as CAIRLDRGSNGYTF.

This clonotype occurred many times. V usage is TRBV10-3 and J usage is TRBJ1-2, with 7 nucleotides matching TRBD1. In germline, CDR1 is ENHRY, CDR2 SYGVKD. This CDR3 has 15 residues. After removal of 3 bases from V and 4 bases from J, the junction contained 8 bases not matched to a gene. The CDR3 reads CAISDEGGRSYGYTF. CDR3 coding DNA: TGTGCCATCAGTGATGAAGGGGGCCGCAGCTATGGCTACACCTTC.

This clonotype was seen ten or more times. The chain employs TRBV6-5 and TRBJ1-1; 11 nucleotides line up with TRBD1. The CDR3 sequence is 16 residues long. The V gene end was trimmed by 2 bases and the J gene end by 3 bases; junction bases not matched to a gene: 5. The germline V gene encodes CDR1 MNHEY and CDR2 SVGAGI. CDR3 loop: CASSYRTGGRDTEAFF. The CDR3 bases are TGTGCCAGCAGTTACCGGACAGGGGGCAGGGACACTGAAGCTTTCTTT.

This clonotype was recorded at least ten times. The chain links TRBV24-1 to TRBJ2-3; 9 bases match TRBD1. The germline V gene encodes CDR1 KGHDR and CDR2 SFDVKD. The V and J ends lost 4 bases and 5 bases, in that order; junction bases with no gene match: 6. This CDR3 contains 15 residues. The chain's CDR3 is CATSETGTGRDTQYF. Here the CDR3 DNA reads TGTGCCACCAGTGAAACCGGGACAGGGAGAGATACGCAGTATTTT.

This clonotype was observed at least ten times. The chain recombines TRBV20-1 with TRBJ2-1, with TRBD2 matching 7 bases. V was clipped by 3 bases and J by 7 bases; unmatched bases: 9. The CDR3 is 14 residues long. The V gene's germline CDR1 is DFQATT and CDR2 SNEGSKA (reference sequence). The CDR3 region has the DNA TGCAGTGCTAGGAGGACTAGTACTGGGAATGAGCAGTTCTTC. Translated, it gives CSARRTSTGNEQFF.

To note about this clonotype: This may come from a read error, since a much larger clone is one base off. J is TRBJ1-5 and V is TRBV30; weak D call: TRBD1 (5 bases). The CDR3 is 14 amino acids. Germline V gene data show CDR1 as GTSNPN and CDR2 as SVGIG (reference sequence). DNA for the CDR3: TGTGCCGGGAGTCGCGGGACTACTCGTCAGCCCCAGCATTTT. Translation: CAGSRGTTRQPQHF. The full variable domain, its missing parts supplied by reference TRBV30 and TRBJ1-5, is SQTIHQWPATLVQPVGSPLSLECTVEGTSNPNLYWYRQAAGRGLQLLFYSVGIGQISSEVPQNLSASRPQDRQFILSSKKLLLSDSGFYLCAGSRGTTRQPQHFGDGTRLSIL.

This clonotype was counted between two and nine times. The V call is TRBV18, the J call TRBJ2-3; 14 bases match TRBD2. The trim removed 3 bases at V and 2 bases at J, leaving 4 bases unmatched. Germline CDR1 and CDR2: KGHSH and LQKENI. The CDR3 covers 17 residues. The CDR3 spells CASSPRTSGGYTDTQYF. The CDR3 nucleotides are TGTGCCAGCTCACCTCGGACTAGCGGGGGGTACACAGATACGCAGTATTTT. The full variable domain, completed using reference TRBV18 and TRBJ2-3, is NAGVMQNPRHLVRRRGQEARLRCSPMKGHSHVYWYRQLPEEGLKFMVYLQKENIIDESGMPKERFSAEFPKEGPSILRIQQVVRGDSAAYFCASSPRTSGGYTDTQYFGPGTRLTVL.

The chain links TRBV18 to TRBJ1-5, with D unclear. This CDR3 contains 15 residues. The germline V gene encodes CDR1 KGHSH and CDR2 LQKENI. Trimming removed 3 bases from V and 4 bases from J, with 13 bases in between. For the CDR3, the DNA is TGTGCCAGCTCACCCTCGGCAGTAGTGAATCAGCCCCAGCATTTT. Translating gives CASSPSAVVNQPQHF.